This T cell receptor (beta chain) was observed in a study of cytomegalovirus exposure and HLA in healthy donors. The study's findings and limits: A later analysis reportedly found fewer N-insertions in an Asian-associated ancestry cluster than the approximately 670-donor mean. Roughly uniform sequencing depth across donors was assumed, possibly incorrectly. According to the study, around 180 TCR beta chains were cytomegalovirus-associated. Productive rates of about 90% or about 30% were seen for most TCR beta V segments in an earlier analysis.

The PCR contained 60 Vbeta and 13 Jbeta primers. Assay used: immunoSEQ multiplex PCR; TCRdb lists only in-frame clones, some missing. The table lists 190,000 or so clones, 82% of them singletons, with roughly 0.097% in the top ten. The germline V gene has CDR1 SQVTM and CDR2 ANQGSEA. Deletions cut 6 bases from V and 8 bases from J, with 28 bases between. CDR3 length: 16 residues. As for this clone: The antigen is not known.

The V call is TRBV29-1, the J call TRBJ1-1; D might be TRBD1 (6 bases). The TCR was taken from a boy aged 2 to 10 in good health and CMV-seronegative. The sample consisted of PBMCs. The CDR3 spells CSVPRGGAANNKEAFF. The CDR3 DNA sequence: TGCAGCGTGCCAAGGGGGGGGGCGGCGAATAATAAAGAAGCTTTCTTT.